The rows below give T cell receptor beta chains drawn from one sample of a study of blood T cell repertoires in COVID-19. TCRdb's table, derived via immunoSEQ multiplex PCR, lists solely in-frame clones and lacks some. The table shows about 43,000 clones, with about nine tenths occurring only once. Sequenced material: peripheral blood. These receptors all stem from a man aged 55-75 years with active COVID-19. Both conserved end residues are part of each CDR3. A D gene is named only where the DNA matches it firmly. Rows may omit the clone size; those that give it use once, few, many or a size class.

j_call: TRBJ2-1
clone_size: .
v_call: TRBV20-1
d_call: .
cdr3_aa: CSASPSGPYNEQFF
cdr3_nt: TGCAGTGCTAGTCCCAGCGGGCCCTACAATGAGCAGTTCTTC

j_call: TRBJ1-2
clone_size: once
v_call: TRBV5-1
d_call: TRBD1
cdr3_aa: CASRPGQGNYGYTF
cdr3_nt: TGCGCCAGCAGACCGGGACAGGGAAACTATGGCTACACCTTC

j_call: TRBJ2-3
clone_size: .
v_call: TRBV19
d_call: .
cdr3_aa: CASSIGGDTQYF
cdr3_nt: TGTGCCAGTAGTATCGGGGGAGATACGCAGTATTTT

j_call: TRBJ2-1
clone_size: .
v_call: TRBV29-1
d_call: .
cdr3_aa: CSAAQVGSYNEQFF
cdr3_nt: TGCAGCGCCGCCCAGGTGGGCTCCTACAATGAGCAGTTCTTC

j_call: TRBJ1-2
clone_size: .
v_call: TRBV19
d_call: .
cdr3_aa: CASSIVAGDFYGYTF
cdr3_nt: TGTGCCAGTAGTATCGTGGCAGGGGATTTCTATGGCTACACCTTC

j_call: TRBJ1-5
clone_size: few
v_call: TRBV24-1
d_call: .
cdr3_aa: CATSQGMMGNQPQHF
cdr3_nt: TGTGCCACCAGCCAGGGGATGATGGGCAATCAGCCCCAGCATTTT

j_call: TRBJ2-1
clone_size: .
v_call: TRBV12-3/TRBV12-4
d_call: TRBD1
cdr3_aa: CASTGQVYNEQFF
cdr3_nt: TGTGCCAGCACCGGACAGGTTTACAATGAGCAGTTCTTC

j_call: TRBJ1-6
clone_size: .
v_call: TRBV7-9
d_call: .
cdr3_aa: CASRTGYNSPLHF
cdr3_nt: TGTGCCAGCAGGACAGGTTATAATTCACCCCTCCACTTT

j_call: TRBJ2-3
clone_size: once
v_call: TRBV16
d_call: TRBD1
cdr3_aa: CASSQRGQGTDTQYF
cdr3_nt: TGTGCCAGCAGCCAAAGGGGACAGGGCACAGATACGCAGTATTTT

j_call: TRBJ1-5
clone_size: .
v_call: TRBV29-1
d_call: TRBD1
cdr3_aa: CSVGDRGHNQPQHF
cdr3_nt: TGCAGCGTGGGGGACAGGGGGCACAATCAGCCCCAGCATTTT

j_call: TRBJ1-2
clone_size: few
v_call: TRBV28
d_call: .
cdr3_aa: CASSPTGSYGYTF
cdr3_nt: TGTGCCAGCAGCCCAACAGGGTCCTATGGCTACACCTTC

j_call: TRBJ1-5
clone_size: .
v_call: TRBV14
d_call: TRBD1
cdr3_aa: CASSPGQGYNQPQHF
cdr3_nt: TGTGCCAGCAGCCCGGGACAGGGGTACAATCAGCCCCAGCATTTT

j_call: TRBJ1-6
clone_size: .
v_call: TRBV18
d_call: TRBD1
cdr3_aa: CASSPQTGTNSPLHF
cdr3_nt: TGTGCCAGCTCACCCCAGACAGGGACCAATTCACCCCTCCACTTT

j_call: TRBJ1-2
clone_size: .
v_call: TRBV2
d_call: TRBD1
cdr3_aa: CASSMGQGSGGYTF
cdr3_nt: TGTGCCAGCAGTATGGGACAGGGAAGTGGCGGCTACACCTTC

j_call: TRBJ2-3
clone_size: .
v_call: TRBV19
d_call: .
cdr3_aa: CASSIGQITDTQYF
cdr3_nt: TGTGCCAGTAGTATCGGACAGATCACAGATACGCAGTATTTT

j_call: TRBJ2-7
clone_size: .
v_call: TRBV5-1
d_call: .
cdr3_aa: CASNTPYEQYF
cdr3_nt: TGCGCCAGCAACACGCCCTACGAGCAGTACTTC

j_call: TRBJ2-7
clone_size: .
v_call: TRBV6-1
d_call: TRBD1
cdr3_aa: CASSDWRGTGNPYEQYF
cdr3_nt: TGTGCCAGCAGTGACTGGAGGGGGACAGGGAACCCCTACGAGCAGTACTTC

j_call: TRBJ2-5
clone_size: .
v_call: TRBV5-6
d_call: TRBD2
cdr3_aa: CASSQTSGVQETQYF
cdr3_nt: TGTGCCAGCAGCCAGACTAGCGGGGTCCAAGAGACCCAGTACTTC

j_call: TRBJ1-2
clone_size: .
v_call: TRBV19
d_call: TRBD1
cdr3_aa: CASSKGQGGYGYTF
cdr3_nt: TGTGCCAGTAGTAAGGGACAGGGCGGTTATGGCTACACCTTC

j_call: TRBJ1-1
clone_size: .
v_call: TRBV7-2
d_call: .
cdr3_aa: CASSLRGGDTEAFF
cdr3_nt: TGTGCCAGCAGCTTACGGGGCGGGGACACTGAAGCTTTCTTT

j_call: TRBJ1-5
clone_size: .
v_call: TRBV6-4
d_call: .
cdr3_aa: CASSAGWDQPQHF
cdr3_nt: TGTGCCAGCAGTGCCGGGTGGGATCAGCCCCAGCATTTT

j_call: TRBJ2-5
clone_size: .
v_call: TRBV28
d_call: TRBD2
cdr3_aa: CASSLYSGGPQETQYF
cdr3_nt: TGTGCCAGCAGCCTCTACAGCGGGGGGCCCCAAGAGACCCAGTACTTC